This TCR beta chain was observed in a study of B cell selection in AIRE deficiency. The study, taken as a whole, reports: CDR3s were shorter in shared Treg sequences, reflecting few non-templated nucleotide insertions. Around 31% of healthy-donor shared Treg TCRbeta sequences appeared in patient Tconv cells.

CDR1 and CDR2 (germline): KGHSH, LQKENI. Germline trimming cut 2 bases from V and 6 bases from J; bases unmatched to any gene: 19. The CDR3 has 18 residues. Libraries were prepared by immunoSEQ multiplex PCR; TCRdb keeps only in-frame clonotypes and omits some of them. The data show 20,000 to 25,000 clones, about 94% seen once. This clone was observed a few times. Its specificity is unknown. Regulatory T cells were sorted as CD4+CD25hiCD127low/negative cells. This rearrangement joins TRBV18 to TRBJ2-7, with 7 bases that match TRBD2. Sequenced sample: Tregs sorted from PBMCs. The source is a human donor with AIRE deficiency. CDR3 nucleotide sequence: TGTGCCAGCTCACCAACGATGGGATCCGGGACTACCACCGCCGAGCAGTACTTC. Its translation: CASSPTMGSGTTTAEQYF.